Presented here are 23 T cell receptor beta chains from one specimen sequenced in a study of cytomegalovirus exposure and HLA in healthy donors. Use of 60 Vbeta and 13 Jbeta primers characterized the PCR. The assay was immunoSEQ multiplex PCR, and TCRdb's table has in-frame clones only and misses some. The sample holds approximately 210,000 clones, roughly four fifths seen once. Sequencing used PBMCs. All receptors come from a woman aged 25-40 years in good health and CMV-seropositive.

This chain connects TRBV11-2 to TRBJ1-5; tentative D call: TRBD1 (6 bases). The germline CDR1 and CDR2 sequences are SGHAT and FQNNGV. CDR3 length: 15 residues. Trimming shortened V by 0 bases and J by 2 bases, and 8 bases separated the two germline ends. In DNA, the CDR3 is TGTGCCAGCAGCTTAGAACAGGGCGGCAATCAGCCCCAGCATTTT. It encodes CASSLEQGGNQPQHF.

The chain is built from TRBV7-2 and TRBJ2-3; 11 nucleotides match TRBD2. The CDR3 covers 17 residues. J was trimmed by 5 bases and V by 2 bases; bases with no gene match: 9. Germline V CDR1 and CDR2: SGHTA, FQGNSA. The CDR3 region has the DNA TGTGCCAGCAGCTTAAGTATGATAGCGGGAGGGATAGATACGCAGTATTTT. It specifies CASSLSMIAGGIDTQYF.

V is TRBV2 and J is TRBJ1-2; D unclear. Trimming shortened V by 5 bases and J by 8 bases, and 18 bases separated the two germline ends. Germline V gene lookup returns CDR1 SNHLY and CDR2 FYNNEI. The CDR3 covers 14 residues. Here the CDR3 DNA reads TGTGCCAGCAGTCCGACATCCCCTCCGGTCGGCTACACCTTC. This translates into CASSPTSPPVGYTF.

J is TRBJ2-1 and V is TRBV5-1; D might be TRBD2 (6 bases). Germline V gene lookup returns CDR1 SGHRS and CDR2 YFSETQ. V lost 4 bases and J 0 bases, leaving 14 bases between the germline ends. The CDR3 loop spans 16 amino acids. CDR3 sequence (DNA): TGCGCCAGCAGCCGTCTCGGGGGAAGCTCCTACAATGAGCAGTTCTTC. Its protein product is CASSRLGGSSYNEQFF.

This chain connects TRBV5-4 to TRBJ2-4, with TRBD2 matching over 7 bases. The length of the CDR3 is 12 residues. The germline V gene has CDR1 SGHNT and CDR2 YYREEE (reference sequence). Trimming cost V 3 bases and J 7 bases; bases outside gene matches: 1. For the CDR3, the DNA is TGTGCCAGCAGCTGGGAGGGTAACATTCAGTACTTC. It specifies CASSWEGNIQYF.

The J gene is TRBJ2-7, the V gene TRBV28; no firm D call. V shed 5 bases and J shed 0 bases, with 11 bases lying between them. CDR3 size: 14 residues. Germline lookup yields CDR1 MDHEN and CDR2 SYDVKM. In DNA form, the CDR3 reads TGTGCCAGCAGTGTCAGGATGAGCTCCTACGAGCAGTACTTC. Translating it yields CASSVRMSSYEQYF.

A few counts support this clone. CDR3 sequence reads: CASSLLGGGGYEQYF. DNA for the CDR3: TGTGCCAGCAGTTTATTAGGAGGGGGCGGGTACGAGCAGTACTTC. This chain uses TRBV27 with TRBJ2-7; D possibly corresponds to TRBD1 (7 bases). The germline V gene encodes CDR1 MNHEY and CDR2 SMNVEV (reference sequence). This CDR3 has 15 amino acids. V was trimmed by 1 base and J by 4 bases, leaving 14 bases between them.

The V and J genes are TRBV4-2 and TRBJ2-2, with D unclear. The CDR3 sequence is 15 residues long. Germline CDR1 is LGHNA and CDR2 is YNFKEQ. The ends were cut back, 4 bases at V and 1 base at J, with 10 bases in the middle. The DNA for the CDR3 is TGTGCCAGCAGCCGAACCGACATGAACACCGGGGAGCTGTTTTTT. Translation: CASSRTDMNTGELFF.

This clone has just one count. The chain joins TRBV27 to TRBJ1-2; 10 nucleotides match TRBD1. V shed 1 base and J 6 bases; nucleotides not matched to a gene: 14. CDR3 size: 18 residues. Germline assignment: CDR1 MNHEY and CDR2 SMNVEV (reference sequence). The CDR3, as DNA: TGTGCCAGCAGTTTATGGCGGGACAGGGGCCGATCGGCGCATGGCTACACCTTC. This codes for CASSLWRDRGRSAHGYTF.

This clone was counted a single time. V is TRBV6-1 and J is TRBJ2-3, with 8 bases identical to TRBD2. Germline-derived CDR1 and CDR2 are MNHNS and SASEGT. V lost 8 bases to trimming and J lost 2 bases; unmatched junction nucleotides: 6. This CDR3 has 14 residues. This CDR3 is CASLGGGHTDTQYF. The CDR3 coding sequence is TGTGCCAGCCTCGGGGGGGGACACACAGATACGCAGTATTTT.

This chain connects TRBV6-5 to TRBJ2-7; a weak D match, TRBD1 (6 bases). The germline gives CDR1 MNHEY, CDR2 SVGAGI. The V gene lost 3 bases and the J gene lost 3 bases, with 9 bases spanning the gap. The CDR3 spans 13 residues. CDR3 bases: TGTGCCAGCAGTTATGGCAGGGGCTACGAGCAGTACTTC. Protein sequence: CASSYGRGYEQYF.

CDR3 bases: TGTGCCAGCAGTTACTCAGGGTCGGGGACTGAAGCTTTCTTT. As protein: CASSYSGSGTEAFF. The chain carries TRBV6-5 and TRBJ1-1; D ambiguous. The CDR3 length is 14 residues. Germline values: CDR1 MNHEY, CDR2 SVGAGI. The V and J ends lost 0 bases and 5 bases respectively, with 10 bases between them.

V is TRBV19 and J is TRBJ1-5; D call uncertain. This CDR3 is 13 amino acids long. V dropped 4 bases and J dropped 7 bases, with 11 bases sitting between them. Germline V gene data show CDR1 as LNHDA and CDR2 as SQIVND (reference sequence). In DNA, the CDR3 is TGTGCCAGTAGTACCCTCCTAGACCAGCCCCAGCATTTT. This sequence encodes CASSTLLDQPQHF.

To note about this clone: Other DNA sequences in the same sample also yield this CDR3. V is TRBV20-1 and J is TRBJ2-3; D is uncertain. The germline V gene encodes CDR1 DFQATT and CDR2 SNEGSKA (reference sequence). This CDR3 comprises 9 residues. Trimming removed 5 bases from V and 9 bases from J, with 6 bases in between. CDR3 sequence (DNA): TGCAGTGCTGGCAAAACGCAGTATTTT. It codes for CSAGKTQYF.

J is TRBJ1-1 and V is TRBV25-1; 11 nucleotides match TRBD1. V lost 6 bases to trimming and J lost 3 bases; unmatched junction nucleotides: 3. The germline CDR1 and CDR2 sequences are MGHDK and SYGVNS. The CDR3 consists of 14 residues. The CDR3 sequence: CASRPGQGDTEAFF. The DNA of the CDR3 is TGTGCCAGCAGACCGGGACAGGGGGACACTGAAGCTTTCTTT.

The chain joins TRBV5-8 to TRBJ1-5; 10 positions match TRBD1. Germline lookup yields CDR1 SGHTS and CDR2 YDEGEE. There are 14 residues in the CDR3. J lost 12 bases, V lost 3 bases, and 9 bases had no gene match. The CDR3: CASSSGQGSSGQHF. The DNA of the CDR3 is TGTGCCAGCAGCTCGGGACAGGGGAGTTCGGGCCAGCATTTT.

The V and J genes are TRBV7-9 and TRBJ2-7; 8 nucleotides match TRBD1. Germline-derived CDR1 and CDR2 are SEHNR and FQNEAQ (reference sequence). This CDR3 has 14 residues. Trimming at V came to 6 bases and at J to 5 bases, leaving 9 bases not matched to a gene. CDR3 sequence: CASRSTRTGNEQYF. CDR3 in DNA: TGTGCCAGCAGATCCACGAGGACAGGGAACGAGCAGTACTTC.

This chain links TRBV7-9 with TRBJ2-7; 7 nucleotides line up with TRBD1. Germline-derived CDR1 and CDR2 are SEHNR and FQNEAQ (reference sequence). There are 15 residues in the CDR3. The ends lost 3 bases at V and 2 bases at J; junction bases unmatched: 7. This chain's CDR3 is CASSFGTEVTYEQYF. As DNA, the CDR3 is TGTGCCAGCAGCTTCGGGACAGAAGTCACCTACGAGCAGTACTTC.

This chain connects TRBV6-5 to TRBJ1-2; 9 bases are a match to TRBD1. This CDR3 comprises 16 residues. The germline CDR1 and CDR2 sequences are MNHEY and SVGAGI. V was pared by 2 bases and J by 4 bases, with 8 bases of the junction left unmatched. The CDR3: CASSYRPWTGAYGYTF. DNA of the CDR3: TGTGCCAGCAGTTACCGACCTTGGACAGGGGCCTATGGCTACACCTTC.

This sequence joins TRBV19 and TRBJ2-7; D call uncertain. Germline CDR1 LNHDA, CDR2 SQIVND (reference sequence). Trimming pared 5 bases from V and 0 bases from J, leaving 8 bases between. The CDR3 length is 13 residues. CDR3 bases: TGTGCCAGTAGTTCAGGTTACTCCTACGAGCAGTACTTC. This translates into CASSSGYSYEQYF. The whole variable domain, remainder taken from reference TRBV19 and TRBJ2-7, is DGGITQSPKYLFRKEGQNVTLSCEQNLNHDAMYWYRQDPGQGLRLIYYSQIVNDFQKGDIAEGYSVSREKKESFPLTVTSAQKNPTAFYLCASSSGYSYEQYFGPGTRLTVT.

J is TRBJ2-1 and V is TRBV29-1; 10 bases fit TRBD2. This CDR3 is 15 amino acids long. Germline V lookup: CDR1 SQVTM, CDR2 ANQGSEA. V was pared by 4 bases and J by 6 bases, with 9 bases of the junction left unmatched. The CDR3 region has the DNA TGCAGCGTTGTGGTGGGGCTAGCGGGGGTCAATGAGCAGTTCTTC. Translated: CSVVVGLAGVNEQFF.

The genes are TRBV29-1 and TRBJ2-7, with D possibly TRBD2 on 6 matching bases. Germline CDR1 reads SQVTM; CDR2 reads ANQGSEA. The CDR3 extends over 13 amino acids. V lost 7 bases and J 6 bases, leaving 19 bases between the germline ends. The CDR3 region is CSAAWDFQVEQYF. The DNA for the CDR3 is TGCAGCGCCGCCTGGGACTTCCAGGTCGAGCAGTACTTC.

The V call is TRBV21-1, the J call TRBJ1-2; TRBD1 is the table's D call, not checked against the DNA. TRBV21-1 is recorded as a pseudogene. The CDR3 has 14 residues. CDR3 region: CASSFEQGCYGYTF. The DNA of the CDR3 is TGTGCCAGCAGCTTTGAACAGGGATGCTATGGCTACACCTTC.